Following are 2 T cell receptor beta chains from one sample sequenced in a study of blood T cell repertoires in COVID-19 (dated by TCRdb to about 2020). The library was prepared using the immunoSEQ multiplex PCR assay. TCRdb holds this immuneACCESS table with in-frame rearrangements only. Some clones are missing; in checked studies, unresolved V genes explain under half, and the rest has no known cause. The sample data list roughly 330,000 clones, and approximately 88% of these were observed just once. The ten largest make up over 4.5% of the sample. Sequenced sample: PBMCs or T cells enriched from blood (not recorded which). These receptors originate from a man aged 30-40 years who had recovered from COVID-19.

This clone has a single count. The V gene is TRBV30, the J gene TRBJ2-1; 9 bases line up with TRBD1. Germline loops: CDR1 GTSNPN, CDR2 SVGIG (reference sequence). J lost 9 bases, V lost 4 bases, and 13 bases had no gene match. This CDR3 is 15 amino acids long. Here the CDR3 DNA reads TGTGCCTGGACCGTTCGGGACAGGGACCTCGGTGAGCAGTTCTTC. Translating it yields CAWTVRDRDLGEQFF. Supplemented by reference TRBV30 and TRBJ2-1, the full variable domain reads SQTIHQWPATLVQPVGSPLSLECTVEGTSNPNLYWYRQAAGRGLQLLFYSVGIGQISSEVPQNLSASRPQDRQFILSSKKLLLSDSGFYLCAWTVRDRDLGEQFFGPGTRLTVL.

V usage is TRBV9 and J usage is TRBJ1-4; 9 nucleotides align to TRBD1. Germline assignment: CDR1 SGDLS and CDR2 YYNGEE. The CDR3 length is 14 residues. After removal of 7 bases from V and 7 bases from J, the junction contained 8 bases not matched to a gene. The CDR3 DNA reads TGTGCCAGCTCCCTCCCGGGACAGGGTGAAAAACTGTTTTTT. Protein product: CASSLPGQGEKLFF.